Many counts were recorded for the clone carrying this T cell receptor beta chain. Antigen specificity is unknown. The source of the sample is a study of T cell repertoires in cytomegalovirus infection. In the study overall: CMV infection plus the matching HLA type was flagged by public TCR beta signatures.

General study results and limits: People with CMV and the relevant HLA were identified by cumulative public TCR beta family frequency.

TCRdb itself ran the reads through MiXCR, one entry per CDR3 protein. The data show approximately 990,000 distinct CDR3 sequences, with around 30% seen just once and over 12% held by the top ten. Material: cultured CD8+ T cells from PBMCs, obtained from culture after CMV antigen stimulation. This clonotype originated in a human donor in good health (CMV status not recorded). Some clones in this sample may be carry-over from other donors' samples.

CDR3: CASSPGTSGGAATTDTQYF. In nucleotides, the CDR3 is TGTGCCAGCAGCCCCGGGACTAGCGGGGGGGCGGCCACCACAGATACGCAGTATTTT. V is TRBV5-4 and J is TRBJ2-3; 16 bases match TRBD2. The CDR3 consists of 19 residues. The ends lost 4 bases at V and 2 bases at J; junction bases unmatched: 10. The germline V gene encodes CDR1 SGHNT and CDR2 YYREEE (reference sequence).